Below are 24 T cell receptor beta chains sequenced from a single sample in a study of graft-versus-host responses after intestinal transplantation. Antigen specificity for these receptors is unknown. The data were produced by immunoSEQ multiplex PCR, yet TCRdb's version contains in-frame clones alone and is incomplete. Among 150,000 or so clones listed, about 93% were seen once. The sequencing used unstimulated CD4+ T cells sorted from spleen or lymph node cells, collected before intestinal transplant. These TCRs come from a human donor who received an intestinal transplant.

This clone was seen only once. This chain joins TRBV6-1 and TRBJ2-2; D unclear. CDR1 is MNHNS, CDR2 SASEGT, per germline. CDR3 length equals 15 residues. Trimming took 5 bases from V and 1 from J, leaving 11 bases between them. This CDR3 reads CASSFGQRNTGELFF. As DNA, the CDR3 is TGTGCCAGCAGTTTTGGGCAGCGGAACACCGGGGAGCTGTTTTTT.

CDR3 DNA: TGCGCCAGCAGCTTGGAGGACCGGGAGACCCAGTACTTC. Translating gives CASSLEDRETQYF. The genes are TRBV5-1 and TRBJ2-5; no reliable D call. Trimming shortened V by 0 bases and J by 5 bases, and 8 bases separated the two germline ends. The germline V gene encodes CDR1 SGHRS and CDR2 YFSETQ. CDR3 size: 13 residues. Looking up the rest from reference TRBV5-1 and TRBJ2-5 gives the full variable domain: KAGVTQTPRYLIKTRGQQVTLSCSPISGHRSVSWYQQTPGQGLQFLFEYFSETQRNKGNFPGRFSGRQFSNSRSEMNVSTLELGDSALYLCASSLEDRETQYFGPGTRLLVL.

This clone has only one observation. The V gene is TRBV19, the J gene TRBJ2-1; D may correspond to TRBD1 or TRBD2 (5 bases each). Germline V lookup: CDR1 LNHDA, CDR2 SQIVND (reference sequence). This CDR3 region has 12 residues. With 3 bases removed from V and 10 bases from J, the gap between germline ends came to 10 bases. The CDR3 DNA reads TGTGCCAGTAGTATCGTCGGGGCAGAGCAGTTCTTC. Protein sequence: CASSIVGAEQFF.

The CDR3 coding sequence is TGTGCCAGCAGCTTAGCGCCCCCGACTAGCGGGAAATACAATGAGCAGTTCTTC. Translating gives CASSLAPPTSGKYNEQFF. The J gene is TRBJ2-1, the V gene TRBV7-2; TRBD2 aligns across 11 bases. CDR1 and CDR2 from the germline V gene are SGHTA and FQGNSA. CDR3 length equals 18 residues. J gave up 4 bases and V 0 bases, and 8 bases lay outside the gene matches.

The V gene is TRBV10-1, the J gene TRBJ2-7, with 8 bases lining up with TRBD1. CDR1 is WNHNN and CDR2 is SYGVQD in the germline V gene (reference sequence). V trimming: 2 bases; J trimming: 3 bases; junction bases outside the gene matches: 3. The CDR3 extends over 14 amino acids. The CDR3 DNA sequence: TGCGCCAGCAGTGAGGCAGGGGGCATCTACGAGCAGTACTTC. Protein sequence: CASSEAGGIYEQYF.

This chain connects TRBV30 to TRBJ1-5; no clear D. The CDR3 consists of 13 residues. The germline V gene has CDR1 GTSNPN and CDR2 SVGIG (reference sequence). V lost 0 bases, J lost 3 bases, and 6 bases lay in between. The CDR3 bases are TGTGCCTGGAGTGTCCCCAACAATCAGCCCCAGCATTTT. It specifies CAWSVPNNQPQHF.

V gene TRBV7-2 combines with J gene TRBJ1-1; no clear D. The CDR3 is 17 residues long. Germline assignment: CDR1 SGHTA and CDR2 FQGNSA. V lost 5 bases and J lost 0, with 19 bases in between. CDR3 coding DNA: TGTGCCAGCAGCAGCCGGCCTCAACTAGCCATGAACACTGAAGCTTTCTTT. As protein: CASSSRPQLAMNTEAFF.

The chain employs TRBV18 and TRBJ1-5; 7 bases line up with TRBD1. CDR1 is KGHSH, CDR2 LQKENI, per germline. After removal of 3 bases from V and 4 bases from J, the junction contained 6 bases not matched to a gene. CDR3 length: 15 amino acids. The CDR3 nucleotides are TGTGCCAGCTCACCCGGGGACAGTCGAAATCAGCCCCAGCATTTT. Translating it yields CASSPGDSRNQPQHF. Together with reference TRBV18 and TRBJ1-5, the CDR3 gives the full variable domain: NAGVMQNPRHLVRRRGQEARLRCSPMKGHSHVYWYRQLPEEGLKFMVYLQKENIIDESGMPKERFSAEFPKEGPSILRIQQVVRGDSAAYFCASSPGDSRNQPQHFGDGTRLSIL.

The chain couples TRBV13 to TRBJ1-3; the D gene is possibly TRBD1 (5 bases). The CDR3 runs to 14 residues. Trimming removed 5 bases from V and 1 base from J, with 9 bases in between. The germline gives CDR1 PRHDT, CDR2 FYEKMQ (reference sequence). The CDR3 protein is CASSIRASGNTIYF. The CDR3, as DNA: TGTGCCAGCAGCATCAGGGCTTCTGGAAACACCATATATTTT.

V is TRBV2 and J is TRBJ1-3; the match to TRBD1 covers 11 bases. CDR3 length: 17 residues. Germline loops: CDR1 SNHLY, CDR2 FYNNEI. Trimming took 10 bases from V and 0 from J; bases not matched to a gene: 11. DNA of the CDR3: TGTGCCACCCATGGACAGGGGGCTTTTTTCTCTGGAAACACCATATATTTT. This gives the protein CATHGQGAFFSGNTIYF. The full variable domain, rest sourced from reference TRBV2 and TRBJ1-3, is EPEVTQTPSHQVTQMGQEVILRCVPISNHLYFYWYRQILGQKVEFLVSFYNNEISEKSEIFDDQFSVERPDGSNFTLKIRSTKLEDSAMYFCATHGQGAFFSGNTIYFGEGSWLTVV.

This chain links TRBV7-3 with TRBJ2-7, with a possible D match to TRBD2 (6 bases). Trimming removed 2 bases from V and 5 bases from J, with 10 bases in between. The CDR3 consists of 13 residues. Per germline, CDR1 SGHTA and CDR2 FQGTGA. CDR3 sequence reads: CASSLSLAHEQYF. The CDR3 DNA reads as TGTGCCAGCAGCTTATCCCTAGCGCACGAGCAGTACTTC.

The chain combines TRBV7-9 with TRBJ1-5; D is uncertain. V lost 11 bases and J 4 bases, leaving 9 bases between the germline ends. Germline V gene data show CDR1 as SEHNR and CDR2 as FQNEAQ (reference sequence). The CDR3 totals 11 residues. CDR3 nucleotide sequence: TGTGCCGCAGGAGTAAATCAGCCCCAGCATTTT. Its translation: CAAGVNQPQHF.

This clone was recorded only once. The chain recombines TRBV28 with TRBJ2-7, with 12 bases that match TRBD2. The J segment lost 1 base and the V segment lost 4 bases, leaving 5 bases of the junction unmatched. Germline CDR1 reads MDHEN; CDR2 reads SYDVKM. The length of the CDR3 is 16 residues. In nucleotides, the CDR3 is TGTGCCAGCAGTTCACCCGGGACTAGCGGGTCCTACGAGCAGTACTTC. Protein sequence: CASSSPGTSGSYEQYF.

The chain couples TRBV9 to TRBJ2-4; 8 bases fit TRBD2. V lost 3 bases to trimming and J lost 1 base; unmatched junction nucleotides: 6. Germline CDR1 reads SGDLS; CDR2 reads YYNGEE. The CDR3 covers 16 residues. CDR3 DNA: TGTGCCAGCAGCGAGGGGAGCGGGAGTGCCAAAAACATTCAGTACTTC. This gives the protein CASSEGSGSAKNIQYF.

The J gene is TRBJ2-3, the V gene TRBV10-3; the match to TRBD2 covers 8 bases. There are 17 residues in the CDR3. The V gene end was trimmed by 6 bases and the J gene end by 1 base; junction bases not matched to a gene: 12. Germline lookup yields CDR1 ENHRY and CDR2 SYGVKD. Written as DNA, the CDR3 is TGTGCCATCAGGGTCGGGACACTTAGCGGGGGCACAGATACGCAGTATTTT. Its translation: CAIRVGTLSGGTDTQYF.

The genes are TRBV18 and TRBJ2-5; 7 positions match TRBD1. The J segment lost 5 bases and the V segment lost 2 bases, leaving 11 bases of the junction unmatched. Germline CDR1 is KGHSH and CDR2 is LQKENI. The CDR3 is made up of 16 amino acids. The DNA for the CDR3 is TGTGCCAGCTCACCAGTGAGGTCGACAGGGCGGGAGACCCAGTACTTC. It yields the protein CASSPVRSTGRETQYF.

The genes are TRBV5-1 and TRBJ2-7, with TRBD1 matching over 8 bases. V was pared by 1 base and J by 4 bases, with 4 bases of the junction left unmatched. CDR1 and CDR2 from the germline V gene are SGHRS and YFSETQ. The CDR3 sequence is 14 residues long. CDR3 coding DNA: TGCGCCAGCAGCTTGCCAGGGGGCTCGTACGAGCAGTACTTC. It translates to CASSLPGGSYEQYF.

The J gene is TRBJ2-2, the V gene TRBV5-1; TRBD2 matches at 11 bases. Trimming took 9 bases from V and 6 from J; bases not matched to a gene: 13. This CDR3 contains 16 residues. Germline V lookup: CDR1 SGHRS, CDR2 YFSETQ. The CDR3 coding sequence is TGCGCCACCCGAATGGTACTAGCGGGAGTATCCGGGGAGCTGTTTTTT. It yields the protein CATRMVLAGVSGELFF.

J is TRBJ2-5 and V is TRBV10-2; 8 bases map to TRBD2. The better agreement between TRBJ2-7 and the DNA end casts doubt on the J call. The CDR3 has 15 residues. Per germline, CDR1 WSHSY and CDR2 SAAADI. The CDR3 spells CASRGGSGITYEQYF. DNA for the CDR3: TGCGCCAGCCGCGGGGGTAGCGGGATAACATACGAGCAGTACTTC.

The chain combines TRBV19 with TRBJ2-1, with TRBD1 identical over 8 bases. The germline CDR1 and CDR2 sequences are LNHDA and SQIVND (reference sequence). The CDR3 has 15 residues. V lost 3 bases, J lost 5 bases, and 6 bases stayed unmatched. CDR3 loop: CASSIRTGSDNEQFF. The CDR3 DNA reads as TGTGCCAGTAGTATTAGGACAGGGTCCGACAATGAGCAGTTCTTC.

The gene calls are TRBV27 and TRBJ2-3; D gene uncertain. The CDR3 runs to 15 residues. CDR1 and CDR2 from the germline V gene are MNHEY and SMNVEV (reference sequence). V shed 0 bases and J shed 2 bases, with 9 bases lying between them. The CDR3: CASSLSPFVTDTQYF. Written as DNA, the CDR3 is TGTGCCAGCAGTTTATCGCCCTTCGTCACAGATACGCAGTATTTT.

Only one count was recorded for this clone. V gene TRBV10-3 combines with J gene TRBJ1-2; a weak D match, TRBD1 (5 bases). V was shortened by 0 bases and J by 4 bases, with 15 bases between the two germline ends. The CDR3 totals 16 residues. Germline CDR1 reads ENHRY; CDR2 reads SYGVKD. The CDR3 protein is CAISESGRQRLYGYTF. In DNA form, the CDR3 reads TGTGCCATCAGTGAGTCCGGAAGACAGAGACTCTATGGCTACACCTTC.

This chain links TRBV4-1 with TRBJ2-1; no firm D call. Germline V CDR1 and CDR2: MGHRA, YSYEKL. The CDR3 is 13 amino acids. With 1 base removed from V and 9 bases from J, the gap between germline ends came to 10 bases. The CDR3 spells CASSQAPVSEQFF. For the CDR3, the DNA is TGCGCCAGCAGCCAAGCCCCAGTTAGTGAGCAGTTCTTC.

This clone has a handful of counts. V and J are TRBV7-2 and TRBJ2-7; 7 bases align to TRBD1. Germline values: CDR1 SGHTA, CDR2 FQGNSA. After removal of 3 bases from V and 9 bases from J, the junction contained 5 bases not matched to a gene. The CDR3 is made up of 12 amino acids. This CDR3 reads CASSLIRDRQYF. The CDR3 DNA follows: TGTGCCAGCAGCTTGATCCGGGACAGGCAGTACTTC.